This T cell receptor (beta chain) was recorded in a study of metastatic and nonmetastatic thyroid tumors. About the study: The authors compared repertoires across blood and tumor or nodule tissue from malignant and benign thyroid patients.

There are a few counts of this clone. As handled by the study authors: What underpinned the distant-metastasis classifier for papillary thyroid cancer was the set of CDR3 differences across clinicopathological groups. TCRdb re-analyzed the PCR reads using MiXCR. The V and J calls and clone size come from TCRdb's table, not from the authors' own analysis. The sample yields around 4,500 clones, roughly 33% seen once. The length of the CDR3 is 18 residues. The V segment lost 1 base and the J segment 4 bases; nucleotides outside the gene matches: 12. Germline CDR1 reads SGHAT; CDR2 reads FQNNGV. None of the patients had undergone any treatment ahead of thyroid surgery.

The sequence derives from a male donor with papillary thyroid cancer or a benign thyroid nodule (not recorded which). Some clones in this sample may be carry-over from other donors' samples. The chain combines TRBV11-2 with TRBJ2-7; 11 nucleotides line up with TRBD2. Sequencing was performed on adjacent normal tissue. The CDR3 spells CASSLVGLAGGSAYEQYF. The CDR3 DNA follows: TGTGCCAGCAGCTTAGTAGGGCTAGCGGGAGGATCCGCGTACGAGCAGTACTTC.